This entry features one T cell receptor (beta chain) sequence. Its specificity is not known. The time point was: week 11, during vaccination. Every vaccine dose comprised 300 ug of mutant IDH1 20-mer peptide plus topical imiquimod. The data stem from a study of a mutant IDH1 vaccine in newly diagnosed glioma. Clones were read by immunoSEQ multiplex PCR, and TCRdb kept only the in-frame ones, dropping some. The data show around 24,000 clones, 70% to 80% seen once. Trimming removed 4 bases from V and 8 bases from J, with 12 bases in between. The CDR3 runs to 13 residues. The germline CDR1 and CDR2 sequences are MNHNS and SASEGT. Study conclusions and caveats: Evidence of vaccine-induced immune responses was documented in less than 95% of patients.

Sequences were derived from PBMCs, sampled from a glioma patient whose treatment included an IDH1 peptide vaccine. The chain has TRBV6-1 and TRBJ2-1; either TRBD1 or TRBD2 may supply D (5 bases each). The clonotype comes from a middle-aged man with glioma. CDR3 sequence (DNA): TGTGCCAGCAGTGTCTCTCTGGGGGATGAGCAGTTCTTC. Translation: CASSVSLGDEQFF.